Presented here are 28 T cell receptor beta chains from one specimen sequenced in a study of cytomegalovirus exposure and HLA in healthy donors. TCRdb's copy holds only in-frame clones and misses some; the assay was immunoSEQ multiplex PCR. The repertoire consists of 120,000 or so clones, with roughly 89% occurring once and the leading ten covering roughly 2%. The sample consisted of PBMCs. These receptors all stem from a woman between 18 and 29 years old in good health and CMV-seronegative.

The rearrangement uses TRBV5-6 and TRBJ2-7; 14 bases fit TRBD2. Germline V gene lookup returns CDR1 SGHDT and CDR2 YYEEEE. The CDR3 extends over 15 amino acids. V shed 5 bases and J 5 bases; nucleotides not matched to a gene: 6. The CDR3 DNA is TGTGCCAGCAGTCTCGGACTAGCGGGAGGCCACGAGCAGTACTTC. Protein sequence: CASSLGLAGGHEQYF.

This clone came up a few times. CDR3 sequence reads: CASSYSGRHLREQYF. In DNA, the CDR3 is TGTGCCAGCAGCTATAGCGGGAGGCACCTAAGGGAGCAGTACTTC. The rearrangement uses TRBV11-2 and TRBJ2-7; 10 bases agree with TRBD2. Germline V gene lookup returns CDR1 SGHAT and CDR2 FQNNGV. Trimming cost V 4 bases and J 7 bases; bases outside gene matches: 10. The length of the CDR3 is 15 residues. Full variable domain (rest looked up from reference TRBV11-2 and TRBJ2-7): EAGVAQSPRYKIIEKRQSVAFWCNPISGHATLYWYQQILGQGPKLLIQFQNNGVVDDSQLPKDRFSAERLKGVDSTLKIQPAKLEDSAVYLCASSYSGRHLREQYFGPGTRLTVT.

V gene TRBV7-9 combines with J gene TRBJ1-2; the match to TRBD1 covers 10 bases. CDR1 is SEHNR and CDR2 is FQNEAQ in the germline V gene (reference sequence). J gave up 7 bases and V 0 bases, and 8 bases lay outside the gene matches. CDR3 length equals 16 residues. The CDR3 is CASSLAGTGALGGYTF. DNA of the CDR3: TGTGCCAGCAGCTTAGCTGGGACAGGGGCTTTGGGTGGCTACACCTTC. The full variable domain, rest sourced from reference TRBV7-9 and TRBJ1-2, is DTGVSQNPRHKITKRGQNVTFRCDPISEHNRLYWYRQTLGQGPEFLTYFQNEAQLEKSRLLSDRFSAERPKGSFSTLEIQRTEQGDSAMYLCASSLAGTGALGGYTFGSGTRLTVV.

CDR3 amino acids: CAISGQGVDTQYF. The CDR3 DNA reads TGTGCCATCAGCGGACAGGGGGTGGATACGCAGTATTTT. This chain uses TRBV10-3 with TRBJ2-3; TRBD1 agrees at 10 bases. V was clipped by 6 bases and J by 6 bases; unmatched bases: 3. The CDR3 consists of 13 residues. CDR1 and CDR2 from the germline V gene are ENHRY and SYGVKD.

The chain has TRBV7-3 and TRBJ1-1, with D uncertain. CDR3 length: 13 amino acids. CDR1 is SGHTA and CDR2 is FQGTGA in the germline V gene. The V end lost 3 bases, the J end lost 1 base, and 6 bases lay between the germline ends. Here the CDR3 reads CASSFTANTEAFF. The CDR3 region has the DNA TGTGCCAGCAGCTTCACTGCGAACACTGAAGCTTTCTTT.

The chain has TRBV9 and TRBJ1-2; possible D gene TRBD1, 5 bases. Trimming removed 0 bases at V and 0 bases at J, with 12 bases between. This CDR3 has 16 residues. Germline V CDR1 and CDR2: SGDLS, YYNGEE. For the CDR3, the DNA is TGTGCCAGCAGCGTAGCTGCAGGGCCCTCTAACTATGGCTACACCTTC. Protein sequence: CASSVAAGPSNYGYTF.

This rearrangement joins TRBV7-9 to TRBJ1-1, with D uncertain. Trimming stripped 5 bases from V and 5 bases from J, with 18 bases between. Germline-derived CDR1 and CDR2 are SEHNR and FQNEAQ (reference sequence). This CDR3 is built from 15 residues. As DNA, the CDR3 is TGTGCCAGCAGCCCATTAAAGGGTAGGAGGACTGAAGCTTTCTTT. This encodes CASSPLKGRRTEAFF.

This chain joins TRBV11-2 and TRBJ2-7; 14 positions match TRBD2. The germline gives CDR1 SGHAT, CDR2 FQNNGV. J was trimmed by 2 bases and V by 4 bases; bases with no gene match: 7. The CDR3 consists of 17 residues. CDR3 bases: TGTGCCAGCAGCTCGGGACTAGCGGGAGCTGATACCTACGAGCAGTACTTC. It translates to CASSSGLAGADTYEQYF.

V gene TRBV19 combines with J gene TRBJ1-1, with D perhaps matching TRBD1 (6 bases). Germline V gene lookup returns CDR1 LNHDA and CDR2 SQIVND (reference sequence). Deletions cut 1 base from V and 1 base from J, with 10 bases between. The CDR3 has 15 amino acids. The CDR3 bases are TGTGCCAGTAGTATAGCCGGGGGGGCGAACACTGAAGCTTTCTTT. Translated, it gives CASSIAGGANTEAFF.

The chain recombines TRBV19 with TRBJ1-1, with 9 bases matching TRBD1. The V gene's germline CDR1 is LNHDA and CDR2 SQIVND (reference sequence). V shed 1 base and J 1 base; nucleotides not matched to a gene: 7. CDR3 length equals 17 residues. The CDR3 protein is CASSIANRGLPNTEAFF. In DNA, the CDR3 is TGTGCCAGTAGTATAGCTAACAGGGGGCTCCCGAACACTGAAGCTTTCTTT.

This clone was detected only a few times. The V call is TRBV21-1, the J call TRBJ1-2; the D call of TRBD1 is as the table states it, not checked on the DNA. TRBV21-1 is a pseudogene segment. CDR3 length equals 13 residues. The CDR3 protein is CASHQGQNYGYTF. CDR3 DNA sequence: TGTGCCAGCCATCAGGGACAGAACTATGGCTACACCTTC.

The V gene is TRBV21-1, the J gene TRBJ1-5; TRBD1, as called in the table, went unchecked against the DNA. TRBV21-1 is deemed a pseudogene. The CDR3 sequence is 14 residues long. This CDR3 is CASSGQGINQPQHF. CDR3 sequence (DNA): TGTGCCAGCAGTGGACAGGGGATCAATCAGCCCCAGCATTTT.

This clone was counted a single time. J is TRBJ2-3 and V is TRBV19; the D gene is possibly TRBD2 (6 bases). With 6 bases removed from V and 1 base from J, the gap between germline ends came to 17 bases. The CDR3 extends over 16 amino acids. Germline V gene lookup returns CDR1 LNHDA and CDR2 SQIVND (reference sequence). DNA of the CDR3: TGTGCCAGTAGCGCGGGAAAAGGGTTGGGCACAGATACGCAGTATTTT. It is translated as CASSAGKGLGTDTQYF.

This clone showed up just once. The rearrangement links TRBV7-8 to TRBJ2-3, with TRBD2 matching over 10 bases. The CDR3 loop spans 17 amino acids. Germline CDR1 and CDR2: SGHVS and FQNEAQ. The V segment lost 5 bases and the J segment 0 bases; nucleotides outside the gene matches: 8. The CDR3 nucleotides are TGTGCCAGCAGCCCCTATAGCGGGAGGCTCAGCACAGATACGCAGTATTTT. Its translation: CASSPYSGRLSTDTQYF. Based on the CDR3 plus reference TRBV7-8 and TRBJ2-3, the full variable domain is GAGVSQSPRYKVAKRGQDVALRCDPISGHVSLFWYQQALGQGPEFLTYFQNEAQLDKSGLPSDRFFAERPEGSVSTLKIQRTQQEDSAVYLCASSPYSGRLSTDTQYFGPGTRLTVL.

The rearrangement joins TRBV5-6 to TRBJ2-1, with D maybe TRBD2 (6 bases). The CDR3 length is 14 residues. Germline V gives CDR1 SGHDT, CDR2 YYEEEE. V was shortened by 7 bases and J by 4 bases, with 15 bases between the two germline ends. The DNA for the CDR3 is TGTGCCAGCGTAGAGGGGAGGTCGTACAATGAGCAGTTCTTC. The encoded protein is CASVEGRSYNEQFF.

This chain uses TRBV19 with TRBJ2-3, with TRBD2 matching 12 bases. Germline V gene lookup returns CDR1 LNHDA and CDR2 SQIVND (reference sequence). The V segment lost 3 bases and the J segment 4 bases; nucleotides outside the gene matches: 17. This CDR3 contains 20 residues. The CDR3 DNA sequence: TGTGCCAGTAGTATCCTACAGCCGGGACTAGCGGGTTTTGGACCAGATACGCAGTATTTT. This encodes CASSILQPGLAGFGPDTQYF.

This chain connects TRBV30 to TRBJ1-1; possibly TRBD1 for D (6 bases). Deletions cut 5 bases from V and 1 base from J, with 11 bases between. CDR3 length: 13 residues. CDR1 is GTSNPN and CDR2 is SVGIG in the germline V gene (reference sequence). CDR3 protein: CAWEGTQNTEAFF. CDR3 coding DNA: TGTGCCTGGGAAGGGACACAGAACACTGAAGCTTTCTTT. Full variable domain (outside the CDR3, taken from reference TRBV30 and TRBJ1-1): SQTIHQWPATLVQPVGSPLSLECTVEGTSNPNLYWYRQAAGRGLQLLFYSVGIGQISSEVPQNLSASRPQDRQFILSSKKLLLSDSGFYLCAWEGTQNTEAFFGQGTRLTVV.

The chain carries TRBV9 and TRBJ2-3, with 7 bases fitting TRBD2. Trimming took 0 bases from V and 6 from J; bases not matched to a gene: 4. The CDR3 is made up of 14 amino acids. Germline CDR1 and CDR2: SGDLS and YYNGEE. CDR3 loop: CASSVGGSADTQYF. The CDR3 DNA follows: TGTGCCAGCAGCGTAGGCGGGAGCGCGGATACGCAGTATTTT.

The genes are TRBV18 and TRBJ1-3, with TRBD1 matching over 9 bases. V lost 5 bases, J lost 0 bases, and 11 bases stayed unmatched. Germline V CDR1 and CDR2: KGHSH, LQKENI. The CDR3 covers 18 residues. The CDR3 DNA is TGTGCCAGCTCAGCTGCCGGGACAGGGTTTCGCTCTGGAAACACCATATATTTT. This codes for CASSAAGTGFRSGNTIYF.

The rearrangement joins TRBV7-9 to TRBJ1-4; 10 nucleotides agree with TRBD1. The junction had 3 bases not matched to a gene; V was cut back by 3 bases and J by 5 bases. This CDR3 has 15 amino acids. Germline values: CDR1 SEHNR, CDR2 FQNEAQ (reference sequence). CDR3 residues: CASSFPGQGNEKLFF. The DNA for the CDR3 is TGTGCCAGCAGCTTCCCGGGACAGGGGAATGAAAAACTGTTTTTT.

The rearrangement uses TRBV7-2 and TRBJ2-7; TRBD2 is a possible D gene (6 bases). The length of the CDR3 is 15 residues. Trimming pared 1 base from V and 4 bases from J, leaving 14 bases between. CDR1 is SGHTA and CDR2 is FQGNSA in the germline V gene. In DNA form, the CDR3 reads TGTGCCAGCAGCTTAGGGGGGGAGTTAGCGTACGAGCAGTACTTC. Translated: CASSLGGELAYEQYF. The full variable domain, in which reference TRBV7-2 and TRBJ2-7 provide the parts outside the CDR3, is GAGVSQSPSNKVTEKGKDVELRCDPISGHTALYWYRQSLGQGLEFLIYFQGNSAPDKSGLPSDRFSAERTGGSVSTLTIQRTQQEDSAVYLCASSLGGELAYEQYFGPGTRLTVT.

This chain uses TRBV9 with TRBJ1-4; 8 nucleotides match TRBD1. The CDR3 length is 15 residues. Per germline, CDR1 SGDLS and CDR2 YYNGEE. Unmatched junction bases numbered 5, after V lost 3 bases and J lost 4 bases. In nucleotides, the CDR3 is TGTGCCAGCAGCGACGTACAGGGGGGTAATGAAAAACTGTTTTTT. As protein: CASSDVQGGNEKLFF.

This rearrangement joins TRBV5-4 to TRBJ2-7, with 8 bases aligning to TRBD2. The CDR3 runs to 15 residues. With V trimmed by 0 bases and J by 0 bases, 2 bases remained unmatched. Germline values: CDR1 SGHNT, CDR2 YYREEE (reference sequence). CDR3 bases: TGTGCCAGCAGCTTGGGCGGGGGGAGCTCCTACGAGCAGTACTTC. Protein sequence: CASSLGGGSSYEQYF.

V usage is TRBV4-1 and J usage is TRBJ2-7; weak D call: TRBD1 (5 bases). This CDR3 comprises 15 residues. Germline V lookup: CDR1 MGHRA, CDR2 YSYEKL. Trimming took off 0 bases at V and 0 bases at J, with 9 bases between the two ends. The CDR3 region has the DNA TGCGCCAGCAGCCAAGATGGGGCCGCCTCCTACGAGCAGTACTTC. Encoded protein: CASSQDGAASYEQYF.

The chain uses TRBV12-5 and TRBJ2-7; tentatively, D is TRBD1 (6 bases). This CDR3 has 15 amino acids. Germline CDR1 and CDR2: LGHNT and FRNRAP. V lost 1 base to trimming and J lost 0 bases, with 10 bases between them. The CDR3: CASGLDRVLSYEQYF. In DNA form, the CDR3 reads TGTGCTAGTGGTTTGGACAGGGTTCTCTCCTACGAGCAGTACTTC.

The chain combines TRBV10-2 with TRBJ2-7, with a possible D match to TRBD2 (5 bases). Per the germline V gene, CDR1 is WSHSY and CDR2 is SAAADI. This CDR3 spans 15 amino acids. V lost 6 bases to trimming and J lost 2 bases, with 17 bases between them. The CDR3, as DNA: TGCGCCAGCAGACCCGGGGTTGGTGGGGCCTACGAGCAGTACTTC. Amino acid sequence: CASRPGVGGAYEQYF.

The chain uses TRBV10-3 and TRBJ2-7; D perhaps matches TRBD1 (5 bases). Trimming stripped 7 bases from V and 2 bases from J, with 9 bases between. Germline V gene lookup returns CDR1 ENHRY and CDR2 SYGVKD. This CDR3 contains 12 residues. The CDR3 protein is CAIKPGTYEQYF. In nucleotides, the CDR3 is TGTGCCATCAAGCCAGGGACCTACGAGCAGTACTTC.

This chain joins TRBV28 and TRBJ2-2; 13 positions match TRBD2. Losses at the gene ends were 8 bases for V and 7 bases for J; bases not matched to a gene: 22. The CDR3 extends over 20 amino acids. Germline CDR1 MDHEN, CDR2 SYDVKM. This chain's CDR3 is CASQNRGLAGTRRWIGELFF. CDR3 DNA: TGTGCCAGCCAGAACAGGGGACTAGCGGGAACAAGGCGGTGGATCGGGGAGCTGTTTTTT.